What follows are 17 T cell receptor beta chains derived from one specimen sequenced in a study of CD4 T cells in relation to SARS-CoV-2 and coronaviruses. The antigens these receptors bind are not known. Before the COVID-19 pandemic, during about 2011-2019, CD4+ T cells were taken from unexposed donors. The cells were cultured for about ten days before CD4+ T cells were isolated. Repertoires were generated with immunoSEQ multiplex PCR, while TCRdb's copy carries only in-frame clones and drops some. The repertoire holds about 22,000 clones, roughly 70% seen once, with around 17% in the top ten. Material: CD4+ T cells from PBMCs, cultured in vitro. The receptor set was obtained from a human donor in good health.

This clone has just one count. For the CDR3, the DNA is TGTGCCAGTAGTATAGATTACAACACCGGGGAGCTGTTTTTT. Its translation is CASSIDYNTGELFF. This rearrangement joins TRBV19 to TRBJ2-2, with D unresolved. V dropped 0 bases and J dropped 2 bases, with 4 bases sitting between them. The CDR3 is 14 amino acids. Germline-derived CDR1 and CDR2 are LNHDA and SQIVND (reference sequence). Together with reference TRBV19 and TRBJ2-2, the CDR3 gives the full variable domain: DGGITQSPKYLFRKEGQNVTLSCEQNLNHDAMYWYRQDPGQGLRLIYYSQIVNDFQKGDIAEGYSVSREKKESFPLTVTSAQKNPTAFYLCASSIDYNTGELFFGEGSRLTVL.

The chain combines TRBV19 with TRBJ2-1, with 12 bases that match TRBD1. CDR3 length: 17 amino acids. The V and J ends lost 7 bases and 0 bases, in that order; junction bases with no gene match: 7. The germline gives CDR1 LNHDA, CDR2 SQIVND (reference sequence). CDR3 nucleotide sequence: TGTGCCAGTACGGGACAGGGGGCATCTTTCTCCTACAATGAGCAGTTCTTC. Translating it yields CASTGQGASFSYNEQFF.

The rearrangement uses TRBV5-1 and TRBJ2-6, with D uncertain. Germline values: CDR1 SGHRS, CDR2 YFSETQ. V was clipped by 0 bases and J by 3 bases, with 7 bases between them. CDR3 length: 15 residues. The CDR3 spells CASSLGHVGANVLTF. The CDR3 DNA reads as TGCGCCAGCAGCTTGGGGCATGTTGGGGCCAACGTCCTGACTTTC.

The chain is built from TRBV27 and TRBJ2-7, with a possible D match to TRBD1 (5 bases). The CDR3 extends over 15 amino acids. CDR1 and CDR2 from the germline V gene are MNHEY and SMNVEV (reference sequence). Between the trimmed V and J ends, which lost 3 bases and 2 bases, there was a span of 14 bases. In DNA form, the CDR3 reads TGTGCCAGCAGTTTCGCCCAAGGGGATACCTACGAGCAGTACTTC. Translated, it gives CASSFAQGDTYEQYF.

V and J are TRBV3-1 (or the pseudogene TRBV3-2) and TRBJ2-7, with a possible D match to TRBD1 (6 bases). V was clipped by 3 bases and J by 3 bases, with 12 bases between them. Germline CDR1 reads LGHDT; CDR2 reads YNNKEL (reference sequence). The CDR3 loop spans 14 amino acids. CDR3 amino acids: CASSHSDRFYEQYF. CDR3 bases: TGTGCCAGCAGCCACTCCGACAGGTTCTACGAGCAGTACTTC.

The chain couples TRBV3-1 (or the pseudogene TRBV3-2) to TRBJ2-3, with no clear D. The CDR3 is made up of 12 amino acids. The germline V and J ends were trimmed by 0 bases and 4 bases, with 2 bases remaining between them. CDR1 LGHDT and CDR2 YNNKEL come from the germline V gene (reference sequence). CDR3 amino acids: CASSQDADTQYF. In DNA, the CDR3 is TGTGCCAGCAGCCAAGATGCAGATACGCAGTATTTT.

The chain is built from TRBV6-5 and TRBJ2-1; D not certain. The germline V and J ends were trimmed by 6 bases and 0 bases, with 12 bases remaining between them. The CDR3 runs 15 residues. Germline CDR1 and CDR2: MNHEY and SVGAGI. CDR3 region: CASRPPESSYNEQFF. The CDR3 DNA sequence: TGTGCCAGCAGGCCCCCGGAGAGCTCCTACAATGAGCAGTTCTTC.

This chain uses TRBV6-5 with TRBJ1-1; D not certain. The germline V gene has CDR1 MNHEY and CDR2 SVGAGI. The CDR3 is 13 residues long. Trimming stripped 6 bases from V and 0 bases from J, with 8 bases between. Written as DNA, the CDR3 is TGTGCCAGCAGCAACTCGTTGAACACTGAAGCTTTCTTT. Its translation: CASSNSLNTEAFF.

J is TRBJ1-2 and V is TRBV3-1 (or the pseudogene TRBV3-2); D gene unclear. V lost 6 bases, J lost 8 bases, and 10 bases lay in between. Germline CDR1 and CDR2: LGHDT and YNNKEL (reference sequence). CDR3 length: 11 amino acids. This CDR3 reads CASRSQTGYTF. The CDR3 nucleotides read TGTGCCAGCAGGTCACAAACAGGCTACACCTTC.

DNA of the CDR3: TGTGCCAGCAGTAGGACGGAGGTTGGAAACACCATATATTTT. Its translation: CASSRTEVGNTIYF. This chain links TRBV2 with TRBJ1-3; D is ambiguous. The germline gives CDR1 SNHLY, CDR2 FYNNEI. CDR3 size: 14 residues. With 5 bases removed from V and 3 bases from J, the gap between germline ends came to 11 bases.

CDR3 sequence: CAWRTGRLAHGIPYGYTF. CDR3 coding DNA: TGTGCCTGGAGAACCGGGAGATTGGCGCACGGCATCCCCTATGGCTACACCTTC. J is TRBJ1-2 and V is TRBV30; D unclear. The germline CDR1 and CDR2 sequences are GTSNPN and SVGIG (reference sequence). The length of the CDR3 is 18 residues. V lost 3 bases and J 4 bases, leaving 27 bases between the germline ends.

This chain links TRBV5-1 with TRBJ1-1, with a weak D call TRBD1 (6 bases). The CDR3 extends over 15 amino acids. CDR1 and CDR2 from the germline V gene are SGHRS and YFSETQ. V lost 7 bases and J 6 bases, leaving 22 bases between the germline ends. The DNA of the CDR3 is TGCGCCAGCCAGCAGCTTGTGGCACAGGGCGCTGAAGCTTTCTTT. It translates to CASQQLVAQGAEAFF.

V usage is TRBV27 and J usage is TRBJ2-3, with 9 bases matching TRBD2. Germline CDR1 and CDR2: MNHEY and SMNVEV (reference sequence). The CDR3 consists of 16 residues. Trimming at V came to 4 bases and at J to 6 bases, leaving 11 bases not matched to a gene. The CDR3 here is CASSSSGGTSGDTQYF. The CDR3 coding sequence is TGTGCCAGCAGTTCCAGCGGGGGGACATCGGGGGATACGCAGTATTTT.

This clone was detected only a few times. This chain joins TRBV3-1 (or the pseudogene TRBV3-2) and TRBJ1-2; D remains ambiguous. The germline CDR1 and CDR2 sequences are LGHDT and YNNKEL (reference sequence). The CDR3 is 15 residues long. Trimming shortened V by 6 bases and J by 7 bases, and 21 bases separated the two germline ends. The CDR3 sequence: CASSPIDNRGGGYTF. In DNA form, the CDR3 reads TGTGCCAGCAGTCCAATCGACAACCGTGGAGGTGGCTACACCTTC.

The rearrangement uses TRBV7-2 and TRBJ2-3; TRBD2 is a possible D gene (5 bases). V was shortened by 5 bases and J by 3 bases, with 21 bases between the two germline ends. CDR1 is SGHTA and CDR2 is FQGNSA in the germline V gene. This CDR3 region has 17 residues. The DNA for the CDR3 is TGTGCCAGCAGCCCCGGCCTGGGCCGAGCGGCAACAGATACGCAGTATTTT. Protein sequence: CASSPGLGRAATDTQYF.

J is TRBJ2-4 and V is TRBV28, with D possibly being TRBD1 or TRBD2 (5 bases each). The CDR3 totals 15 residues. Trimming pared 5 bases from V and 0 bases from J, leaving 11 bases between. From germline, CDR1 is MDHEN and CDR2 SYDVKM. Here the CDR3 reads CASSRRDLAKNIQYF. The CDR3 bases are TGTGCCAGCAGTCGTCGGGACCTAGCCAAAAACATTCAGTACTTC.

The chain is built from TRBV7-9 and TRBJ2-1; TRBD1 might be the D (5 bases). There are 15 residues in the CDR3. The ends were cut back, 6 bases at V and 4 bases at J, with 16 bases in the middle. CDR1 and CDR2 (germline): SEHNR, FQNEAQ (reference sequence). The chain's CDR3 is CASSLKGSRYNEQFF. The CDR3 bases are TGTGCCAGCAGTCTCAAGGGGTCGAGGTACAATGAGCAGTTCTTC. Full variable domain (rest looked up from reference TRBV7-9 and TRBJ2-1): DTGVSQNPRHKITKRGQNVTFRCDPISEHNRLYWYRQTLGQGPEFLTYFQNEAQLEKSRLLSDRFSAERPKGSFSTLEIQRTEQGDSAMYLCASSLKGSRYNEQFFGPGTRLTVL.